The 12 T cell receptor beta chains below all came from one sample that was sequenced in a study of T cells in Graves' hyperthyroidism and ophthalmopathy. Amplified TCR beta CDR3 regions derived from RNA transcripts. First-round RT-PCR of the TCR CDR3 relied on the HTBI primer set. Each CDR3 protein is one row after TCRdb ran MiXCR on the multiplex PCR reads. The sample records approximately 700,000 distinct CDR3 sequences, about 17% being singletons. The sequencing input was blood. The receptors originated from a young man with Graves' hyperthyroidism.

The rearrangement links TRBV5-1 to TRBJ2-2; D uncertain. The CDR3 contains 15 residues. Germline lookup yields CDR1 SGHRS and CDR2 YFSETQ. Trimming took off 2 bases at V and 7 bases at J, with 15 bases between the two ends. The CDR3 DNA reads TGCGCCAGCAGCTTCCGTAGTGGGATTGACGGGGAGCTGTTTTTT. This translates into CASSFRSGIDGELFF. The full variable domain, with the rest looked up from reference TRBV5-1 and TRBJ2-2, is KAGVTQTPRYLIKTRGQQVTLSCSPISGHRSVSWYQQTPGQGLQFLFEYFSETQRNKGNFPGRFSGRQFSNSRSEMNVSTLELGDSALYLCASSFRSGIDGELFFGEGSRLTVL.

This clonotype has a count of ten or more. The rearrangement joins TRBV28 to TRBJ1-5, with TRBD1 as a possible D gene (6 bases). The germline V and J ends were trimmed by 6 bases and 0 bases, with 12 bases remaining between them. This CDR3 region has 15 residues. Germline V gives CDR1 MDHEN, CDR2 SYDVKM. Here the CDR3 reads CASSQRGSSNQPQHF. CDR3 sequence (DNA): TGTGCCAGCAGCCAGAGGGGGAGTAGCAATCAGCCCCAGCATTTT. Using reference TRBV28 and TRBJ1-5 for the parts outside the CDR3, the full variable domain is DVKVTQSSRYLVKRTGEKVFLECVQDMDHENMFWYRQDPGLGLRLIYFSYDVKMKEKGDIPEGYSVSREKKERFSLILESASTNQTSMYLCASSQRGSSNQPQHFGDGTRLSIL.

The chain uses TRBV5-5 and TRBJ1-4; D might be TRBD1 (6 bases). This CDR3 comprises 15 residues. Deletions cut 0 bases from V and 6 bases from J, with 12 bases between. CDR1 is SGHKS, CDR2 YYEKEE, per germline (reference sequence). CDR3 sequence: CASSLVGAGDEKLFF. DNA for the CDR3: TGTGCCAGCAGCTTGGTGGGGGCAGGGGATGAAAAACTGTTTTTT.

The chain employs TRBV6-1 and TRBJ1-1; 8 nucleotides agree with TRBD1. The germline CDR1 and CDR2 sequences are MNHNS and SASEGT. CDR3 length: 15 amino acids. Germline trimming cut 1 base from V and 5 bases from J; bases unmatched to any gene: 6. The CDR3 DNA follows: TGTGCCAGCAGTGAAGGGACAGGGAGTTTAACTGAAGCTTTCTTT. As protein: CASSEGTGSLTEAFF.

Details on this clonotype: A read error is possible here, since a much larger clone lies one base away. V is TRBV20-1 and J is TRBJ2-1; 8 positions agree with TRBD2. The germline gives CDR1 DFQATT, CDR2 SNEGSKA (reference sequence). The CDR3 has 13 amino acids. V lost 8 bases, J lost 2 bases, and 5 bases stayed unmatched. For the CDR3, the DNA is TGCAGTTCACTAGCGGAAGCCTACAATGAGCAGTTCTTC. Its translation: CSSLAEAYNEQFF.

This clonotype has at least ten counts. The V call is TRBV7-2, the J call TRBJ2-7, with D tentatively TRBD2 (6 bases). The length of the CDR3 is 17 residues. V was pared by 3 bases and J by 4 bases, with 22 bases between. In germline, CDR1 is SGHTA, CDR2 FQGNSA. CDR3 in amino acids: CASSFLPGAWRNYEQYF. The CDR3 region has the DNA TGTGCCAGCAGCTTCCTACCGGGAGCTTGGAGAAATTACGAGCAGTACTTC.

This clonotype has a count of ten or more. V is TRBV6-1 and J is TRBJ2-3; 10 nucleotides match TRBD2. The CDR3 sequence is 15 residues long. V was clipped by 0 bases and J by 4 bases; unmatched bases: 1. Germline CDR1 MNHNS, CDR2 SASEGT. This CDR3 reads CASSEALAGADTQYF. The CDR3 DNA follows: TGTGCCAGCAGTGAAGCGCTAGCGGGAGCAGATACGCAGTATTTT.

This clonotype was found many times. The rearrangement links TRBV28 to TRBJ2-3; D is uncertain. The V end was cut by 4 bases, the J end by 10 bases, with 15 bases between. This CDR3 spans 13 amino acids. In germline, CDR1 is MDHEN, CDR2 SYDVKM. CDR3 DNA: TGTGCCAGCAGTTCCCAGGCTCCACGTCCGCAGTATTTT. Protein product: CASSSQAPRPQYF.

This clonotype was recorded at least ten times. The chain has TRBV7-9 and TRBJ2-1; possibly TRBD1 for D (5 bases). The germline V gene encodes CDR1 SEHNR and CDR2 FQNEAQ (reference sequence). V was trimmed by 5 bases and J by 4 bases, leaving 18 bases between them. This CDR3 has 16 residues. The CDR3: CASSPTDITGYNEQFF. In nucleotides, the CDR3 is TGTGCCAGCAGCCCTACAGACATAACAGGATACAATGAGCAGTTCTTC.

In this sample, this clonotype turned up a few times. The CDR3 is CAWSRTPPAQYF. CDR3 nucleotides: TGTGCCTGGAGCCGTACCCCCCCCGCGCAGTATTTT. The J gene is TRBJ2-3, the V gene TRBV30, with D unresolved. CDR3 length equals 12 residues. The germline V gene encodes CDR1 GTSNPN and CDR2 SVGIG (reference sequence). V was cut by 3 bases and J by 10 bases, with 14 bases left in between. The variable domain in full, with the rest retrieved from reference TRBV30 and TRBJ2-3, is SQTIHQWPATLVQPVGSPLSLECTVEGTSNPNLYWYRQAAGRGLQLLFYSVGIGQISSEVPQNLSASRPQDRQFILSSKKLLLSDSGFYLCAWSRTPPAQYFGPGTRLTVL.

This clonotype was seen at least ten times. The rearrangement uses TRBV20-1 and TRBJ2-3, with D perhaps being TRBD1 or TRBD2 (5 bases each). The CDR3 length is 15 residues. Trimming removed 4 bases from V and 1 base from J, with 15 bases in between. Germline lookup yields CDR1 DFQATT and CDR2 SNEGSKA (reference sequence). The CDR3 nucleotides are TGCAGTGCTAATGGAGAGGGGTTTGGCACAGATACGCAGTATTTT. Encoded protein: CSANGEGFGTDTQYF.

The gene calls are TRBV19 and TRBJ2-3; 7 positions agree with TRBD2. After removal of 7 bases from V and 3 bases from J, the junction contained 4 bases not matched to a gene. The germline gives CDR1 LNHDA, CDR2 SQIVND (reference sequence). The CDR3 consists of 13 residues. CDR3 in DNA: TGTGCCAGTAAAGTGGGGGGGACAGATACGCAGTATTTT. It specifies CASKVGGTDTQYF.